This T cell receptor beta chain was recorded in a study of neurological immune-mediated disorders. This clonotype was seen a few times. Its antigen is unidentified. This CDR3 comprises 18 residues. From germline, CDR1 is MNHNY and CDR2 SVGAGI (reference sequence). Trimming stripped 0 bases from V and 1 base from J, with 18 bases between. Study findings and constraints: HTLV-1-associated myelopathy had the most TCR clonal expansion, while multiple sclerosis had the least, a level that fell below healthy controls.

TCRdb ran MiXCR on the 5' RACE reads and lists one entry per CDR3 protein. This sample has more than 75,000 distinct CDR3 sequences, with 4% to 6% found just once. The chain combines TRBV6-6 with TRBJ1-1; weak D call: TRBD1 (6 bases). The sequenced sample was PBMCs. The receptor was isolated from a woman in her 30s with multiple sclerosis. The CDR3 sequence is CASSYSFEAGAPNTEAFF. CDR3 nucleotides: TGTGCCAGCAGTTACTCGTTTGAGGCAGGGGCCCCGAACACTGAAGCTTTCTTT.